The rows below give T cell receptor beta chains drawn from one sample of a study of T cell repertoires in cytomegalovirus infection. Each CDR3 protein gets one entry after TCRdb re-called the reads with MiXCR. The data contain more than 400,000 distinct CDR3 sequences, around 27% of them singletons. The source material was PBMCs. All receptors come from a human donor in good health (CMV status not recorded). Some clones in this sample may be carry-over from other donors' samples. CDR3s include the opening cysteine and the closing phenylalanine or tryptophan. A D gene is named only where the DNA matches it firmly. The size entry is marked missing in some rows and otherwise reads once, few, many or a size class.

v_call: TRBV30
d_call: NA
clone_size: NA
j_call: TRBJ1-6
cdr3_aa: CAWSTGGVDSPLHF
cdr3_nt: TGTGCCTGGAGTACTGGGGGGGTAGATTCACCCCTCCACTTT

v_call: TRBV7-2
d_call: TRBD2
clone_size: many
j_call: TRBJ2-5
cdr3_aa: CASSSDGAGGQETQYF
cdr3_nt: TGTGCCAGCAGCTCAGACGGAGCGGGAGGCCAAGAGACCCAGTACTTC

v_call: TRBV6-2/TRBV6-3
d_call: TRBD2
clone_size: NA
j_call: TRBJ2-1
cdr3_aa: CASSQSLAGSGYNEQFF
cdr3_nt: TGTGCCAGCAGTCAATCGTTAGCGGGAAGTGGGTACAATGAGCAGTTCTTC

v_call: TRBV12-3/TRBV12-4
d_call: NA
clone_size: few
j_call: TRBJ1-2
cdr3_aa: CASSGASQGGYGYTF
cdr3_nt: TGTGCCAGCAGCGGGGCATCCCAAGGGGGCTATGGCTACACCTTC

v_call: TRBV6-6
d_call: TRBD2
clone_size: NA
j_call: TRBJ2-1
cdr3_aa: CATLAGGAEQFF
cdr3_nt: TGTGCCACACTAGCGGGAGGGGCTGAGCAGTTCTTC

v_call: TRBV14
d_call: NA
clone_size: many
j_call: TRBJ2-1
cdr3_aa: CASSQVNLAVQFF
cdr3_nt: TGTGCCAGCAGCCAAGTCAACCTAGCTGTTCAGTTCTTC

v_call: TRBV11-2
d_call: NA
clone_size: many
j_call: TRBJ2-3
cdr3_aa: CASSLGRQGGFLSTDTQYF
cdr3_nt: TGTGCCAGCAGCCTCGGAAGACAGGGAGGGTTCCTGAGCACAGATACGCAGTATTTT

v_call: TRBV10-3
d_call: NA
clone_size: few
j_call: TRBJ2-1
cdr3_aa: CAISGPTRGDEQFF
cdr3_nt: TGTGCCATCAGTGGCCCTACTAGGGGCGATGAGCAGTTCTTC

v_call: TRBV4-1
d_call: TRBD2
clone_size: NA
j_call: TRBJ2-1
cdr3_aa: CASSQNPGLAGLEQFF
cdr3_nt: TGTGCCAGCAGCCAAAATCCGGGACTAGCGGGACTAGAGCAGTTCTTC

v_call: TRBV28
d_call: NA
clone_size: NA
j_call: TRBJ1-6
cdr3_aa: CARSSGGSLLDF
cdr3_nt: TGTGCCCGCAGTTCGGGGGGCTCCCTCCTTGACTTT

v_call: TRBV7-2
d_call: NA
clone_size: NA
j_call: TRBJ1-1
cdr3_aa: CASRQSTVEAFF
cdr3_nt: TGTGCCAGCAGACAGTCTACCGTTGAAGCTTTCTTT

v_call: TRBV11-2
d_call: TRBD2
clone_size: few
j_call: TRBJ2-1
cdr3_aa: CASSKRTSGNNYNEQFF
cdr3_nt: TGTGCCAGCAGCAAGAGGACTAGCGGGAACAATTACAATGAGCAGTTCTTC

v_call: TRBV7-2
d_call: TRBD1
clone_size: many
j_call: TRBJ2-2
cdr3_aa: CASSTQGAPNTGELFF
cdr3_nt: TGTGCCAGCAGCACCCAGGGGGCGCCTAACACCGGGGAGCTGTTTTTT

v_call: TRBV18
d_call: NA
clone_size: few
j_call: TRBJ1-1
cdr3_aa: CASSLSTGRLNTEAFF
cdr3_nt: TGTGCCAGCTCACTTAGCACAGGGAGACTGAACACTGAAGCTTTCTTT

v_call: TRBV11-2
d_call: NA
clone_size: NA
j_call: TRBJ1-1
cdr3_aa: CASSLAMAGNTEAFF
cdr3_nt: TGTGCCAGCAGCTTAGCGATGGCAGGTAACACTGAAGCTTTCTTT

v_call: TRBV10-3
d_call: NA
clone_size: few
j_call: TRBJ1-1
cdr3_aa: CAISEFAQKYTEAFF
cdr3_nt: TGTGCCATCAGTGAGTTCGCCCAGAAGTACACTGAAGCTTTCTTT

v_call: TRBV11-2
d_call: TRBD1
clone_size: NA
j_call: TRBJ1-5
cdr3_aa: CASSVSQGNQPQHF
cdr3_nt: TGTGCCAGCAGCGTATCACAGGGGAATCAGCCCCAGCATTTT

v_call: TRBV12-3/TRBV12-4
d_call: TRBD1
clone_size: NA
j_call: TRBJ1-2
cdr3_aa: CASSLREGGGYTF
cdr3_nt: TGTGCCAGCAGTTTGAGAGAAGGGGGCGGCTACACCTTC

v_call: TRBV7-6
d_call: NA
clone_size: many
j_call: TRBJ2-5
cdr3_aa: CASSLAMGQGQETQYF
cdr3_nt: TGTGCCAGCAGCTTAGCTATGGGGCAGGGTCAGGAGACCCAGTACTTC

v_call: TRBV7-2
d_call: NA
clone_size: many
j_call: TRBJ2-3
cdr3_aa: CASSLVGAGKDTQYF
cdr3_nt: TGTGCCAGCAGCTTAGTCGGGGCGGGGAAAGATACGCAGTATTTT

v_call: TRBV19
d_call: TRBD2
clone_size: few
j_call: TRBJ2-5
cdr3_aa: CASSEPRLAGRETQYF
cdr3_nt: TGTGCCAGTAGTGAGCCCCGTCTAGCGGGACGGGAGACCCAGTACTTC

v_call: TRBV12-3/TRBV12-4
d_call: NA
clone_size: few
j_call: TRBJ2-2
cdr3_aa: CAYQGIGTGELFF
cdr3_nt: TGTGCCTATCAGGGTATAGGCACCGGGGAGCTGTTTTTT

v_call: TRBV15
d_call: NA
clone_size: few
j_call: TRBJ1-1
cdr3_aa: CATSREAGSWTEAFF
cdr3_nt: TGTGCCACCAGCAGAGAAGCAGGGTCGTGGACTGAAGCTTTCTTT

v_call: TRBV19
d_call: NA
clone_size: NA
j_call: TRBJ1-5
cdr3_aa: CASSMGRAQHF
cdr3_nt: TGTGCCAGTAGTATGGGTCGGGCCCAGCATTTT

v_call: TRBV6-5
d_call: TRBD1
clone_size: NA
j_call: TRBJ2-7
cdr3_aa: CATAGQGSEQYF
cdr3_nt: TGTGCCACCGCGGGACAGGGTAGCGAGCAGTACTTC

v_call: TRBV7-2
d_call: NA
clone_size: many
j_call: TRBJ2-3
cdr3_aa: CASSQETSTDTQYF
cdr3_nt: TGTGCCAGCAGCCAGGAGACGAGCACAGATACGCAGTATTTT

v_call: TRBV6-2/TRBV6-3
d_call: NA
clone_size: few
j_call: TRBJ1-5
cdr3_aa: CASSYETGNQPQHF
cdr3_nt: TGTGCCAGCAGTTACGAGACAGGCAATCAGCCCCAGCATTTT

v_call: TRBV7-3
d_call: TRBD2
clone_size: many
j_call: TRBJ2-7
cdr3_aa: CASSYMTSLSLREQYF
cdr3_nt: TGTGCCAGCAGCTATATGACTAGCCTAAGTCTACGAGAACAGTACTTC

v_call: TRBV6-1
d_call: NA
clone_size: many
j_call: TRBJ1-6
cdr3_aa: CAGARDSYNSPLHF
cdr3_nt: TGTGCCGGAGCGAGGGACTCCTATAATTCACCCCTCCACTTT

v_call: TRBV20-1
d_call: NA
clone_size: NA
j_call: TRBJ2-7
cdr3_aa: CSASGNHPGLSYEQYF
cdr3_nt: TGCAGTGCTAGCGGAAACCATCCGGGACTCTCTTACGAGCAGTACTTC

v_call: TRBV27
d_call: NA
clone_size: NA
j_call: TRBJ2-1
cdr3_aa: CASSFGHGREQFF
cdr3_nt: TGTGCCAGCAGTTTTGGTCACGGGCGGGAGCAGTTCTTC

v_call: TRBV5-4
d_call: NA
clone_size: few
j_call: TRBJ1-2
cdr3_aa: CASSFGRQVDGYTF
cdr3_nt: TGTGCCAGCAGCTTTGGGCGCCAGGTTGATGGCTACACCTTC

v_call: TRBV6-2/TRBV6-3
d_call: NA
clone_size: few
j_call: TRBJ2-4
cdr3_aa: CASSVGPGGNIQYF
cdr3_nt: TGTGCCAGCAGCGTTGGGCCCGGTGGTAACATTCAGTACTTC

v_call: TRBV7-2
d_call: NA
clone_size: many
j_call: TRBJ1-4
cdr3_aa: CASSLFPALPEKLFF
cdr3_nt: TGTGCCAGCAGCTTATTTCCGGCCCTCCCTGAAAAACTGTTTTTT

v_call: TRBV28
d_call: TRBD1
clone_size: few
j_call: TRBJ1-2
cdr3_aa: CASSLERQGTYGYTF
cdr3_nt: TGTGCCAGCAGTTTAGAACGACAGGGGACATATGGCTACACCTTC

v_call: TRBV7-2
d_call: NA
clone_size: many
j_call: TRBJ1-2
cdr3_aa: CASRMGPDNYGYTF
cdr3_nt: TGTGCCAGCAGGATGGGCCCAGATAACTATGGCTACACCTTC

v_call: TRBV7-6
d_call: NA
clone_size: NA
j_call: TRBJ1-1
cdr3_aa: CASSQSTGKYTEAFF
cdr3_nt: TGTGCCAGCAGCCAAAGTACTGGAAAATACACTGAAGCTTTCTTT

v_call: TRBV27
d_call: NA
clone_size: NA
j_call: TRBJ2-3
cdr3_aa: CATSLREPTDTQYF
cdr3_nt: TGTGCCACCTCCCTGAGGGAGCCCACAGATACGCAGTATTTT

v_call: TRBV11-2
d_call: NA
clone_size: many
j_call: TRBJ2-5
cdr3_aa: CASSTPQGRENRETQYF
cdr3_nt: TGTGCCAGCAGCACACCGCAGGGGCGGGAGAACAGAGAGACCCAGTACTTC

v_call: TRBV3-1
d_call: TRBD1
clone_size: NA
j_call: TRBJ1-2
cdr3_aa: CASSQDSWTGESGYTF
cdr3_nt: TGTGCCAGCAGCCAAGATAGTTGGACAGGGGAGTCTGGCTACACCTTC

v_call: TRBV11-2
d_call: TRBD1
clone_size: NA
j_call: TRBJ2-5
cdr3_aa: CASSAGQGLKLETQYF
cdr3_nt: TGTGCCAGCAGCGCCGGACAGGGGTTAAAATTGGAGACCCAGTACTTC

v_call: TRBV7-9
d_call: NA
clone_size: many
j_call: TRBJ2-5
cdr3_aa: CASTTGYRETQYF
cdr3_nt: TGTGCCAGCACCACAGGCTACCGAGAGACCCAGTACTTC

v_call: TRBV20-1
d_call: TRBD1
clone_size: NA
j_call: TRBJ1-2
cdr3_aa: CSARPGQGNYGYTF
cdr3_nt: TGCAGTGCTAGACCGGGACAGGGGAACTATGGCTACACCTTC

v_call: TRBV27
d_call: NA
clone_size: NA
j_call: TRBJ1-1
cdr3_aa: CASSSVIRNTEAFF
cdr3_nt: TGTGCCAGCAGTTCCGTGATCCGGAACACTGAAGCTTTCTTT

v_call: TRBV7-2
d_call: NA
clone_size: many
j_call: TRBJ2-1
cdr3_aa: CASSLESYNEQFF
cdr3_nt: TGTGCCAGCAGCTTAGAGTCCTACAATGAGCAGTTCTTC

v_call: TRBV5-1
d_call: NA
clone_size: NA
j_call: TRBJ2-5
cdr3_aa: CASSLKGSIGTQYF
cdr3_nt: TGCGCCAGCAGCTTGAAGGGCAGCATAGGGACCCAGTACTTC

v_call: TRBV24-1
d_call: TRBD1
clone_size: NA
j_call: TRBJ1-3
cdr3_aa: CATSDGDRAGNTIYF
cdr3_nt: TGTGCCACCAGTGATGGGGACAGGGCTGGGAACACCATATATTTT

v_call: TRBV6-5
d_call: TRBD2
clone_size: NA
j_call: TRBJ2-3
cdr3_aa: CASSSPFSSTSGSTDTQYF
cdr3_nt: TGTGCCAGCAGTTCTCCTTTTTCTTCGACTAGCGGGAGCACAGATACGCAGTATTTT

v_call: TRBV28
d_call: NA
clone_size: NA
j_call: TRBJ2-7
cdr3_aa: CASSLSFGGLYEQYF
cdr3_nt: TGTGCCAGCAGTTTGAGTTTTGGGGGCCTATACGAGCAGTACTTC

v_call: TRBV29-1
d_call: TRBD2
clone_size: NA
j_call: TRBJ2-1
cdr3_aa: CSVEGRLAGEQFF
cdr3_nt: TGCAGCGTTGAAGGGAGACTAGCGGGAGAGCAGTTCTTC

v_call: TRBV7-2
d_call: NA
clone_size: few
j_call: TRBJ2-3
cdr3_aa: CASSGMGQGKSDTQYF
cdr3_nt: TGTGCCAGCAGTGGGATGGGTCAGGGGAAGTCAGATACGCAGTATTTT

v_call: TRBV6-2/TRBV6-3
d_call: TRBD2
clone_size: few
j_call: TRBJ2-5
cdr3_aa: CASRGLAGGLETQYF
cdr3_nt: TGTGCCAGCAGGGGACTAGCGGGAGGGCTGGAGACCCAGTACTTC

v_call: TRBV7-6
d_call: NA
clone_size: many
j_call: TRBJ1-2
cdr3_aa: CASSLEAGEGGYTF
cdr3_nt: TGTGCCAGCAGCTTAGAGGCCGGTGAGGGTGGCTACACCTTC

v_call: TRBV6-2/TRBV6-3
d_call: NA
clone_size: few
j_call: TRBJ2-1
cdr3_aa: CASSPSSVRRAHNEQFF
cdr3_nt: TGTGCCAGCAGTCCGTCTAGCGTCCGGAGAGCCCACAATGAGCAGTTCTTC

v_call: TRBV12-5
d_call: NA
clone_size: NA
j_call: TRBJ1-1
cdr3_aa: CASGPAMNTEAFF
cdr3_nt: TGTGCTAGTGGTCCGGCGATGAACACTGAAGCTTTCTTT

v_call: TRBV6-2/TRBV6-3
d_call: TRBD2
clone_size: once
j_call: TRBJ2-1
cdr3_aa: CASSWGGYEQFF
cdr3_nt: TGTGCCAGCAGTTGGGGGGGGTATGAGCAGTTCTTC

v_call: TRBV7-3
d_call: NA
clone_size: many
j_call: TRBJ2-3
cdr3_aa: CASSLLAHGTDTQYF
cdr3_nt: TGTGCCAGCAGCTTGTTGGCGCACGGCACAGATACGCAGTATTTT

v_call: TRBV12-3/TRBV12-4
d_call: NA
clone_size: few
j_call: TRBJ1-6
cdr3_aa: CASSDRSAGSYNSPLHF
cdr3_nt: TGTGCCAGCAGCGACCGAAGCGCGGGCTCCTATAATTCACCCCTCCACTTT

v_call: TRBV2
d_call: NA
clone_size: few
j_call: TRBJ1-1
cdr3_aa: CASRAGLDTEAFF
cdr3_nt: TGTGCCAGCAGGGCAGGGTTGGACACTGAAGCTTTCTTT